This TCR beta chain originates from a study of Graves' ophthalmopathy and Graves' hyperthyroidism. Study-wide findings and caveats: Forecasting of ophthalmopathy progression by the model achieved around 71% sensitivity and less than 80% specificity.

CDR3 regions of TCR beta were amplified from RNA transcripts. The first round was an RT-PCR with HTBI primers, and the second round was a multiplex PCR. TCRdb used MiXCR to reprocess the multiplex PCR reads, holding one entry per CDR3 protein. The data hold under 400,000 distinct CDR3 sequences, with 17% observed a single time. As diagnostic evidence, clinical symptoms, serum thyroxine, TRAb, thyroid ultrasound and orbital computed tomography were relied upon. At least ten counts were recorded for this clonotype. Its antigen is unknown. The receptor's source is an adult man with Graves' ophthalmopathy. What was sequenced was peripheral blood.

Written as DNA, the CDR3 is TGCAGTGCTAGAGATAGGTTCACCTACGAGCAGTACTTC. Its protein product is CSARDRFTYEQYF. The rearrangement links TRBV20-1 to TRBJ2-7; D gene unclear. Per the germline V gene, CDR1 is DFQATT and CDR2 is SNEGSKA (reference sequence). This CDR3 spans 13 amino acids. V was clipped by 0 bases and J by 2 bases, with 8 bases between them.